This TCR beta chain is drawn from a study of beta chain features in type 1 diabetes. Overall study results and limits: Relative to healthy donors, patients appeared to have naive, central memory and Treg TCRB repertoires that were more similar. All four CD4+ subsets of Type 1 diabetes patients contained TCRB CDR3s that were moderately but significantly shorter.

Every bit of the isolated RNA underwent reverse transcription, so sequencing read expressed TCRB transcripts. Produced via immunoSEQ multiplex PCR; TCRdb's table is partial and in-frame only. The sample includes 600,000 or so clones, about an eighth of them seen just once. Each sorted population was over 98% pure. Points on this clone: The antigen is unknown.

Germline CDR1 GTSNPN, CDR2 SVGIG (reference sequence). V lost 7 bases and J 5 bases, leaving 11 bases between the germline ends. The CDR3 contains 11 residues. The sample taken for sequencing was naive CD4+ T cells from blood. The chain joins TRBV30 to TRBJ2-5; D is uncertain. This TCR was sampled from a man aged 25-45 years with type 1 diabetes. The CDR3 sequence is CALGLSETQYF. CDR3 bases: TGTGCCTTGGGGTTGTCGGAGACCCAGTACTTC.